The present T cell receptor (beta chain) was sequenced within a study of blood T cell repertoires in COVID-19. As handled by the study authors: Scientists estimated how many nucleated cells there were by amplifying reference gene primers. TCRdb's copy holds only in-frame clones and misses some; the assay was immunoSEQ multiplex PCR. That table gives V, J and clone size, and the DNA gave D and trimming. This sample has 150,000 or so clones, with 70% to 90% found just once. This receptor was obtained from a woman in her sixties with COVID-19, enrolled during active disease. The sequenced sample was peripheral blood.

CDR3 nucleotide sequence: TGTGCCAGCAGCCATAGGCTAGCGGATCCCACCTACGAGCAGTACTTC. It yields the protein CASSHRLADPTYEQYF. The gene calls are TRBV3-1 (or the pseudogene TRBV3-2) and TRBJ2-7, with TRBD2 matching 7 bases. CDR3 size: 16 residues. V dropped 3 bases and J dropped 2; count of bases not matched to a gene: 10. Germline V gene data show CDR1 as LGHDT and CDR2 as YNNKEL (reference sequence).